These 10 T cell receptor beta chains came from one sample sequenced in a study of CD8 T cells in ankylosing spondylitis. Each CDR3 protein gets one entry after TCRdb re-called the 5' RACE reads with MiXCR. In the table there are 300,000 to 350,000 distinct CDR3 sequences, under 25% of which are singletons. The sequencing input was blood, either unsorted or a sorted T cell fraction (not recorded which). The receptors were sampled from a female donor with ankylosing spondylitis or in good health (not recorded which).

This clonotype has more than one count but fewer than ten. This chain connects TRBV20-1 to TRBJ2-5; possible D gene TRBD2, 6 bases. The germline V gene has CDR1 DFQATT and CDR2 SNEGSKA (reference sequence). With 6 bases removed from V and 5 bases from J, the gap between germline ends came to 13 bases. CDR3 length: 12 amino acids. The CDR3 loop is CSASDRGETQYF. CDR3 nucleotide sequence: TGCAGTGCCTCGGACCGGGGGGAGACCCAGTACTTC.

J is TRBJ2-6 and V is TRBV5-1; no firm D call. Germline values: CDR1 SGHRS, CDR2 YFSETQ. CDR3 size: 15 residues. V lost 0 bases and J 2 bases, leaving 6 bases between the germline ends. CDR3 in DNA: TGCGCCAGCAGCTTGGCCTGGGCTGGGGCCAACGTCCTGACTTTC. This translates into CASSLAWAGANVLTF. The whole variable domain, remainder taken from reference TRBV5-1 and TRBJ2-6, is KAGVTQTPRYLIKTRGQQVTLSCSPISGHRSVSWYQQTPGQGLQFLFEYFSETQRNKGNFPGRFSGRQFSNSRSEMNVSTLELGDSALYLCASSLAWAGANVLTFGAGSRLTVL.

The chain combines TRBV6-5 with TRBJ1-3, with 9 bases aligning to TRBD1. J gave up 4 bases and V 4 bases, and 11 bases lay outside the gene matches. CDR3 length: 17 residues. CDR1 is MNHEY, CDR2 SVGAGI, per germline. In DNA, the CDR3 is TGTGCCAGCAGTTCAAGTACCGGGACAGGGAGGGGAAACACCATATATTTT. Translation gives CASSSSTGTGRGNTIYF.

This clonotype has a handful of counts. This rearrangement joins TRBV19 to TRBJ2-4; 7 nucleotides match TRBD1. The CDR3 totals 16 residues. Germline CDR1 LNHDA, CDR2 SQIVND (reference sequence). Unmatched junction bases numbered 16, after V lost 5 bases and J lost 9 bases. The CDR3 sequence: CASSPQTGLVVGIQYF. CDR3 nucleotides: TGTGCCAGTAGTCCTCAGACAGGGCTAGTTGTAGGCATTCAGTACTTC.

This sequence joins TRBV20-1 and TRBJ1-2; TRBD1 might be the D (5 bases). V lost 0 bases to trimming and J lost 2 bases, with 10 bases between them. In germline, CDR1 is DFQATT, CDR2 SNEGSKA (reference sequence). The CDR3 loop spans 14 amino acids. Here the CDR3 DNA reads TGCAGTGCTAGAGATAGGGGACTAAACTATGGCTACACCTTC. Its protein product is CSARDRGLNYGYTF.

This clonotype was observed a handful of times. This chain uses TRBV29-1 with TRBJ2-5; TRBD2 aligns across 16 bases. V lost 1 base, J lost 4 bases, and 9 bases stayed unmatched. The length of the CDR3 is 18 residues. CDR1 and CDR2 (germline): SQVTM, ANQGSEA. The CDR3 protein is CSVEGGGLAGGPAETQYF. The CDR3 DNA is TGCAGCGTTGAAGGGGGGGGACTAGCGGGAGGGCCCGCAGAGACCCAGTACTTC. Looking up the rest from reference TRBV29-1 and TRBJ2-5 gives the full variable domain: SAVISQKPSRDICQRGTSLTIQCQVDSQVTMMFWYRQQPGQSLTLIATANQGSEATYESGFVIDKFPISRPNLTFSTLTVSNMSPEDSSIYLCSVEGGGLAGGPAETQYFGPGTRLLVL.

This clonotype was observed a handful of times. The CDR3 reads CSARRQEETQYF. CDR3 DNA: TGCAGTGCTAGAAGGCAGGAGGAGACCCAGTACTTC. The rearrangement uses TRBV20-1 and TRBJ2-5; D remains ambiguous. CDR1 DFQATT and CDR2 SNEGSKA come from the germline V gene (reference sequence). Trimming removed 2 bases from V and 5 bases from J, with 9 bases in between. The CDR3 covers 12 residues.

Only a few counts were recorded for this clonotype. This CDR3 is CAISDPGQGPGDTIYF. The CDR3 region has the DNA TGTGCCATCAGTGACCCGGGACAGGGTCCGGGAGACACCATATATTTT. The chain recombines TRBV10-3 with TRBJ1-3; TRBD1 agrees at 9 bases. The V segment lost 3 bases and the J segment 8 bases; nucleotides outside the gene matches: 11. CDR1 and CDR2 from the germline V gene are ENHRY and SYGVKD. CDR3 size: 16 residues.

This clonotype was counted between two and nine times. The rearrangement links TRBV29-1 to TRBJ2-3; D is uncertain. Germline CDR1 and CDR2: SQVTM and ANQGSEA. The ends were cut back, 3 bases at V and 6 bases at J, with 19 bases in the middle. CDR3 length: 15 amino acids. In nucleotides, the CDR3 is TGCAGCGTTGAGCCTAGATTGAGCCTCGGCGATACGCAGTATTTT. Its protein product is CSVEPRLSLGDTQYF.

This clonotype was counted many times. This chain uses TRBV4-3 with TRBJ1-5; possibly TRBD1 for D (5 bases). The CDR3 is made up of 15 amino acids. Germline V gene data show CDR1 as LGHNA and CDR2 as YSLEER. With 1 base removed from V and 3 bases from J, the gap between germline ends came to 10 bases. CDR3 sequence (DNA): TGCGCCAGCAGCCAAGGCAGGGTAGTCAATCAGCCCCAGCATTTT. It translates to CASSQGRVVNQPQHF.